A selection of T cell receptor beta chains follows, all from one sample in a study of shared clonotypes between healthy human individuals. TCRdb keeps only in-frame clones here, not all; method: immunoSEQ multiplex PCR. Altogether under 600,000 clones are present, roughly 97% being singletons, with the ten largest covering about 0.06%. The sequencing input was naive CD4+ T cells sorted from blood. The receptors shown here come from a young woman in good health. The conserved cysteine and the conserved F or W are not part of the CDR3 here. Some rows mark clone size as missing; the rest say once, few, many or name a class of expanded clone.

j_call clone_size v_call cdr3_length cdr3_aa
TRBJ2-5 once TRBV27 12 ASSSLAGEETQY
TRBJ2-7 - TRBV18 14 ASSPLRGTGAGEQY
TRBJ2-7 - TRBV28 12 ASSGGLPGYEQY
TRBJ1-5 - TRBV6-5 12 ASSRDGPDQPQH
TRBJ2-7 - TRBV11-2 13 ASSLAAGGPYEQY
TRBJ2-7 - TRBV2 10 ASRTVGYEQY
TRBJ1-1 once TRBV29-1 10 SVGQLNTEAF
TRBJ2-3 - TRBV7-9 14 ASSLASSGNTDTQY
TRBJ2-7 - TRBV10-1 11 ASGDRTGGEQY
TRBJ1-2 - TRBV6-6 12 ASRPGQNNYGYT
TRBJ2-1 - TRBV11-2 15 ASSPGWSGRSYNEQF
TRBJ2-5 - TRBV28 13 ASKVEREVQETQY
TRBJ2-2 once TRBV5-4 14 ASSLFRQSITGELF
TRBJ2-3 - TRBV12-5 12 ASSGGGGTDTQY
TRBJ1-6 - TRBV5-6 13 ASSSGHTNNSPLH
TRBJ1-1 once TRBV19 14 ASSSISTGPNTEAF
TRBJ2-2 once TRBV6-1 13 ATRGLATRTGELF
TRBJ1-6 - TRBV6-5 14 ASSYSWRQDNSPLH
TRBJ2-6 - TRBV5-1 15 ASSLRGPLSGANVLT
TRBJ1-1 - TRBV5-1 13 ASREPGQVNAEAF
TRBJ1-1 - TRBV18 12 ASSPGLRNTEAF
TRBJ1-2 - TRBV5-1 12 ASSTDRGDYGYT
TRBJ2-1 - TRBV7-6 15 ASSLDWTSIGDNEQF
TRBJ1-1 - TRBV4-1 13 ASSQGSSVNTEAF
TRBJ1-1 - TRBV5-1 12 ASSTQGLYTEAF
TRBJ2-7 once TRBV7-2 12 ASSSLAGAGEQY
TRBJ2-2 - TRBV7-7 12 ASSLDREAGELL
TRBJ2-1 - TRBV7-8 12 ASSFSLSYNEQF
TRBJ2-1 - TRBV7-8 13 ASSFTGRAYNEQF
TRBJ2-7 - TRBV19 14 ASSIDETGATYEQY
TRBJ2-1 - TRBV30 12 AWTPDRVVYEQF
TRBJ1-1 - TRBV7-9 10 ASSSRGTEAF
TRBJ2-1 - TRBV2 13 ASSDFRFSYNEQF
TRBJ2-2 - TRBV7-8 16 ASSLFPKQGLNTGELF
TRBJ1-1 - TRBV5-5 15 ASNPTGSGVTYTEAF
TRBJ1-1 - TRBV7-6 9 ASSPYTEAF
TRBJ1-5 - TRBV6-8 10 ASRPVNQPQH
TRBJ2-4 - TRBV5-4 11 ASSLETGFIQY
TRBJ2-5 - TRBV18 14 ASSANEVGGLETQY
TRBJ1-4 - TRBV7-2 12 ASSSTGAEEKLF
TRBJ1-2 - TRBV28 11 ASSLTGLYGYT
TRBJ1-2 - TRBV28 17 ASSLIYLPGVTTNYGYT
TRBJ1-5 - TRBV28 12 ASRKGQVNQPQH
TRBJ2-7 - TRBV25-1 11 AVTGAGSYEQY
TRBJ2-7 - TRBV11-2 12 ASSAVTGSYEQY
TRBJ2-2 - TRBV11-3 12 ASSLGDTTGELF
TRBJ2-1 - TRBV28 15 ASSLIRRGTSYLEQF
TRBJ2-7 - TRBV28 14 ASSLRDRAVPYEQY
TRBJ2-6 - TRBV18 15 ASSPVGRTSGANVLT
TRBJ1-1 - TRBV6-5 13 ASSYSTGIGTEAF
TRBJ1-4 - TRBV28 13 ASRPAGTGDEKLF
TRBJ2-3 - TRBV29-1 13 SVVWWEKYADTQY
TRBJ1-4 once TRBV28 13 ASSLWGTTNEKLF
TRBJ2-7 - TRBV5-6 14 ASSLGLGQGRNEQY
TRBJ2-5 once TRBV11-2 13 ASRGLAGGRETQY
TRBJ1-1 - TRBV5-1 11 ASSFSGYAEAF